A single sample gave rise to the 18 T cell receptor beta chains below, sequenced in a study of T cell changes during pregnancy in multiple sclerosis. TCRdb's table, derived via immunoSEQ multiplex PCR, lists solely in-frame clones and lacks some. Of 55,000 to 65,000 clones in the sample, around 95% were seen once. The sample was CD4+ T cells from peripheral blood mononuclear cells, taken before pregnancy. These receptors originate from a female donor with multiple sclerosis, enrolled in a pregnancy study.

This chain joins TRBV4-2 and TRBJ2-7; TRBD1 agrees at 10 bases. The junction had 5 bases not matched to a gene; V was cut back by 8 bases and J by 4 bases. CDR1 is LGHNA and CDR2 is YNFKEQ in the germline V gene. The CDR3 runs to 13 residues. The CDR3 nucleotides read TGTGCCAGCGGCCGGGACAGGGGTTACGAGCAGTACTTC. Its protein is CASGRDRGYEQYF.

The count of this clone is one. The rearrangement links TRBV7-6 to TRBJ2-7; no definite D call. Germline CDR1 is SGHVS and CDR2 is FNYEAQ. This CDR3 is built from 12 residues. V was clipped by 4 bases and J by 2 bases, with 6 bases between them. The CDR3 nucleotides read TGTGCCAGCAGCTCCTCAGCCTACGAGCAGTACTTC. Amino acid sequence: CASSSSAYEQYF.

The genes are TRBV27 and TRBJ2-7; D is ambiguous. CDR1 and CDR2 from the germline V gene are MNHEY and SMNVEV (reference sequence). V was clipped by 6 bases and J by 6 bases, with 21 bases between them. This CDR3 comprises 15 residues. In nucleotides, the CDR3 is TGTGCCAGCAGCTTCCCCGGCGCCCACCGGGTCGAGCAGTACTTC. Protein product: CASSFPGAHRVEQYF.

The chain has TRBV27 and TRBJ1-5, with 11 bases lining up with TRBD1. J gave up 2 bases and V 5 bases, and 5 bases lay outside the gene matches. CDR3 length equals 16 residues. Looked up from germline, CDR1 is MNHEY and CDR2 is SMNVEV (reference sequence). The CDR3 nucleotides are TGTGCCAGCAGTAGGGGACAGGGGGTTGGCAATCAGCCCCAGCATTTT. This codes for CASSRGQGVGNQPQHF.

The chain joins TRBV5-1 to TRBJ1-2; D call uncertain. Trimming shortened V by 4 bases and J by 5 bases, and 15 bases separated the two germline ends. The CDR3 has 14 residues. In germline, CDR1 is SGHRS, CDR2 YFSETQ. The CDR3: CASSLTSGRYGYTF. Here the CDR3 DNA reads TGCGCCAGCAGCCTGACCTCCGGGAGATATGGCTACACCTTC.

The V and J genes are TRBV19 and TRBJ1-3; D perhaps matches TRBD1 (6 bases). This CDR3 region has 17 residues. Germline V gene sequence: CDR1 LNHDA, CDR2 SQIVND (reference sequence). V was trimmed by 6 bases and J by 3 bases, leaving 21 bases between them. CDR3 DNA sequence: TGTGCCAGTAGCCCCCTCCGGTCCACAGGGTATGGAAACACCATATATTTT. It specifies CASSPLRSTGYGNTIYF.

The gene calls are TRBV6-5 and TRBJ2-3, with D possibly TRBD2 on 6 matching bases. This CDR3 has 15 amino acids. V shed 0 bases and J shed 3 bases, with 10 bases lying between them. Germline loops: CDR1 MNHEY, CDR2 SVGAGI. Here the CDR3 DNA reads TGTGCCAGCAGTTACTCGCGGGACCCAACAGATACGCAGTATTTT. Protein sequence: CASSYSRDPTDTQYF.

The genes are TRBV6-5 and TRBJ2-1, with 11 bases fitting TRBD2. This CDR3 comprises 15 residues. The V segment lost 4 bases and the J segment 10 bases; nucleotides outside the gene matches: 9. CDR1 is MNHEY and CDR2 is SVGAGI in the germline V gene. The CDR3 reads CASSSLAGGLGEQFF. For the CDR3, the DNA is TGTGCCAGCAGTTCCTTAGCGGGGGGGCTTGGGGAGCAGTTCTTC.

The chain combines TRBV7-9 with TRBJ2-1; D not certain. V was shortened by 0 bases and J by 1 base, with 4 bases between the two germline ends. The length of the CDR3 is 14 residues. Germline-derived CDR1 and CDR2 are SEHNR and FQNEAQ (reference sequence). The CDR3 sequence is CASSLARSYNEQFF. The CDR3 bases are TGTGCCAGCAGCTTAGCACGGTCCTACAATGAGCAGTTCTTC. The full variable domain, with the rest looked up from reference TRBV7-9 and TRBJ2-1, is DTGVSQNPRHKITKRGQNVTFRCDPISEHNRLYWYRQTLGQGPEFLTYFQNEAQLEKSRLLSDRFSAERPKGSFSTLEIQRTEQGDSAMYLCASSLARSYNEQFFGPGTRLTVL.

The rearrangement links TRBV7-9 to TRBJ2-1; 12 bases are a match to TRBD2. This CDR3 contains 15 residues. V lost 3 bases, J lost 6 bases, and 3 bases stayed unmatched. CDR1 and CDR2 (germline): SEHNR, FQNEAQ (reference sequence). The CDR3 sequence is CASSFSSGRANEQFF. In DNA, the CDR3 is TGTGCCAGCAGCTTCTCTAGCGGGAGGGCCAATGAGCAGTTCTTC.

To note about this clone: Additional DNA sequences in this sample encode the identical CDR3. The J gene is TRBJ1-5, the V gene TRBV28; tentatively, D is TRBD1 (6 bases). The CDR3 is 13 residues long. Germline V gene lookup returns CDR1 MDHEN and CDR2 SYDVKM. V lost 5 bases to trimming and J lost 9 bases, with 14 bases between them. This chain's CDR3 is CASSLQGQGPQHF. The CDR3 DNA reads TGTGCCAGCAGTCTACAGGGTCAGGGGCCCCAGCATTTT.

V gene TRBV4-3 combines with J gene TRBJ2-2; D not certain. The V and J ends lost 0 bases and 2 bases respectively, with 10 bases between them. The CDR3 is made up of 16 amino acids. Germline values: CDR1 LGHNA, CDR2 YSLEER. CDR3 in DNA: TGCGCCAGCAGCCAAGATGCGCCCCCAAACACCGGGGAGCTGTTTTTT. Its protein product is CASSQDAPPNTGELFF.

This chain uses TRBV20-1 with TRBJ1-2; TRBD1 is a possible D gene (5 bases). V lost 1 base and J 7 bases, leaving 7 bases between the germline ends. CDR1 and CDR2 from the germline V gene are DFQATT and SNEGSKA (reference sequence). This CDR3 is built from 11 residues. CDR3 amino acids: CSARVGGGYTF. CDR3 nucleotide sequence: TGCAGTGCTAGAGTCGGGGGTGGCTACACCTTC.

This chain connects TRBV18 to TRBJ1-2; 8 bases align to TRBD1. CDR1 and CDR2 (germline): KGHSH, LQKENI. V lost 2 bases, J lost 3 bases, and 17 bases stayed unmatched. There are 19 residues in the CDR3. The CDR3 DNA reads TGTGCCAGCTCACCAATAGTGGGACAGGCTCAACCCGGCCACTATGGCTACACCTTC. Its translation is CASSPIVGQAQPGHYGYTF.

V and J are TRBV5-1 and TRBJ2-2, with a tentative D call TRBD1 (5 bases). Germline values: CDR1 SGHRS, CDR2 YFSETQ. With 1 base removed from V and 0 bases from J, the gap between germline ends came to 10 bases. This CDR3 comprises 16 residues. The DNA for the CDR3 is TGCGCCAGCAGCTTGACAGGAGATACGAACACCGGGGAGCTGTTTTTT. Translation gives CASSLTGDTNTGELFF.

Here the CDR3 DNA reads TGTGCCAGCAGCCCCCGGACAGGGGACCATGAGCAGTTCTTC. It yields the protein CASSPRTGDHEQFF. The V and J genes are TRBV9 and TRBJ2-1, with 9 bases matching TRBD1. The CDR3 length is 14 residues. V was pared by 4 bases and J by 8 bases, with 7 bases of the junction left unmatched. From germline, CDR1 is SGDLS and CDR2 YYNGEE.

This clone has only a few counts. This chain links TRBV28 with TRBJ1-1; 8 nucleotides line up with TRBD1. V lost 4 bases and J lost 4; bases outside the gene matches: 11. The CDR3 has 16 residues. CDR1 and CDR2 from the germline V gene are MDHEN and SYDVKM. This CDR3 is CASSSPVQGAGTEAFF. The DNA for the CDR3 is TGTGCCAGCAGTTCCCCAGTTCAGGGGGCGGGCACTGAAGCTTTCTTT.

The rearrangement links TRBV7-2 to TRBJ2-7, with unresolved D. The CDR3 covers 12 residues. V lost 5 bases, J lost 6 bases, and 11 bases lay in between. Germline assignment: CDR1 SGHTA and CDR2 FQGNSA. The DNA of the CDR3 is TGTGCCAGCAGCATACCGAGCCCCGAGCAGTACTTC. Translated: CASSIPSPEQYF.